The 24 T cell receptor beta chains below were found in one sample sequenced in a study of radiation and T cells in renal cell carcinoma. Only in-frame clones appear in the TCRdb table, and some are missing; sequencing was by immunoSEQ multiplex PCR. Of 150,000 to 190,000 clones in the sample, roughly 86% are singletons; the top ten hold 10% to 15%. Noted time point: blood 2 weeks post-SBRT. Treatment of the sample: 15 Gy SBRT to primary tumor, nephrectomy 4 weeks later. The source was blood, collected from a patient whose treatment included radiotherapy and nephrectomy. The receptors derive from a woman in her forties or fifties with renal cell carcinoma.

The table lists this clone with a few counts. The V and J genes are TRBV9 and TRBJ1-6; D is ambiguous. The CDR3 loop spans 13 amino acids. V was clipped by 0 bases and J by 7 bases, with 5 bases between them. The germline V gene has CDR1 SGDLS and CDR2 YYNGEE. Here the CDR3 reads CASSVGRNSPLHF. The CDR3, as DNA: TGTGCCAGCAGCGTAGGAAGGAATTCACCCCTCCACTTT.

This sequence joins TRBV19 and TRBJ2-5, with 13 bases matching TRBD2. The V gene's germline CDR1 is LNHDA and CDR2 SQIVND (reference sequence). V gave up 7 bases and J gave up 2 bases; unmatched junction bases: 4. This CDR3 comprises 15 residues. CDR3 protein: CASTWTSGGQETQYF. CDR3 DNA sequence: TGTGCCAGTACCTGGACTAGCGGGGGTCAAGAGACCCAGTACTTC.

The genes are TRBV4-3 and TRBJ1-6; 7 bases agree with TRBD1. The germline V gene encodes CDR1 LGHNA and CDR2 YSLEER. V lost 0 bases to trimming and J lost 8 bases; unmatched junction nucleotides: 7. This CDR3 is built from 16 residues. CDR3 sequence reads: CASSQESGGYDSPLHF. The CDR3 nucleotides read TGCGCCAGCAGCCAAGAGTCAGGGGGTTATGATTCACCCCTCCACTTT.

CDR3: CASSLRWGTGATTNEKLFF. CDR3 DNA sequence: TGTGCCAGCAGCTTAAGGTGGGGCACAGGAGCCACAACTAATGAAAAACTGTTTTTT. This chain connects TRBV7-6 to TRBJ1-4; a possible D gene is TRBD1 (5 bases). Trimming stripped 2 bases from V and 0 bases from J, with 19 bases between. Per germline, CDR1 SGHVS and CDR2 FNYEAQ. The CDR3 sequence is 19 residues long.

The chain has TRBV7-6 and TRBJ2-1, with unresolved D. Germline loops: CDR1 SGHVS, CDR2 FNYEAQ. Trimming stripped 1 base from V and 9 bases from J, with 4 bases between. The CDR3 runs 11 residues. CDR3 nucleotides: TGTGCCAGCAGCTTAGGAGTTGAGCAGTTCTTC. Translated: CASSLGVEQFF.

The chain carries TRBV11-3 and TRBJ1-3; D is uncertain. Deletions cut 3 bases from V and 2 bases from J, with 11 bases between. Germline V gene data show CDR1 as SGHNT and CDR2 as YENEEA. The CDR3 spans 15 residues. The CDR3 loop reads CASSFGSTPGNTIYF. The CDR3 DNA reads as TGTGCCAGCAGCTTCGGGTCGACTCCTGGAAACACCATATATTTT.

J is TRBJ2-5 and V is TRBV7-9; tentatively, D is TRBD2 (6 bases). The length of the CDR3 is 17 residues. The V and J ends lost 1 base and 1 base respectively, with 16 bases between them. Germline V gene sequence: CDR1 SEHNR, CDR2 FQNEAQ (reference sequence). The CDR3 spells CASSLGRIADLQETQYF. CDR3 DNA sequence: TGTGCCAGCAGCTTAGGGAGAATAGCGGACCTCCAAGAGACCCAGTACTTC.

The rearrangement joins TRBV10-3 to TRBJ2-3; tentative D call: TRBD2 (7 bases). The germline V and J ends were trimmed by 4 bases and 5 bases, with 16 bases remaining between them. The CDR3 is 15 amino acids. Looked up from germline, CDR1 is ENHRY and CDR2 is SYGVKD. The DNA for the CDR3 is TGTGCCATCAGTGTGGGGGGGGCTCTGCAAGATACGCAGTATTTT. Its translation: CAISVGGALQDTQYF.

The CDR3 DNA reads TGTGCCAGTAGCCGAAAGGACAGGGGGCAGATGCCCCAGCATTTT. Translating gives CASSRKDRGQMPQHF. V is TRBV19 and J is TRBJ1-5, with 11 bases identical to TRBD1. The CDR3 sequence is 15 residues long. Germline V gives CDR1 LNHDA, CDR2 SQIVND (reference sequence). Unmatched junction bases numbered 10, after V lost 6 bases and J lost 9 bases.

For the CDR3, the DNA is TGTGCCAGCAGCCAAGATCGAAGGGACAGTGCACTTTATGGCTACACCTTC. Translation: CASSQDRRDSALYGYTF. This chain links TRBV4-2 with TRBJ1-2; 7 bases are shared with TRBD1. Germline trimming cut 0 bases from V and 5 bases from J; bases unmatched to any gene: 12. The CDR3 totals 17 residues. From germline, CDR1 is LGHNA and CDR2 YNFKEQ.

The chain recombines TRBV5-1 with TRBJ2-5; D may be TRBD1 or TRBD2 (6 bases each). Germline values: CDR1 SGHRS, CDR2 YFSETQ. The CDR3 runs 14 residues. V was cut by 4 bases and J by 4 bases, with 14 bases left in between. DNA of the CDR3: TGCGCCAGCAGCCCACAAGGGGGAGGAGAGACCCAGTACTTC. Encoded protein: CASSPQGGGETQYF.

The gene calls are TRBV7-2 and TRBJ1-3; the D gene is possibly TRBD1 (5 bases). Looked up from germline, CDR1 is SGHTA and CDR2 is FQGNSA. This CDR3 is built from 17 residues. The germline V and J ends were trimmed by 6 bases and 0 bases, with 18 bases remaining between them. CDR3 sequence (DNA): TGTGCCAGCAGTTTAACAGGTGCTCTCCCCTCTGGAAACACCATATATTTT. Translated, it gives CASSLTGALPSGNTIYF.

This clone was seen just once. The gene calls are TRBV18 and TRBJ2-2; 8 bases are shared with TRBD1. The V and J ends lost 3 bases and 1 base, in that order; junction bases with no gene match: 1. Germline CDR1 KGHSH, CDR2 LQKENI. CDR3 size: 15 residues. The CDR3 sequence: CASSPGQENTGELFF. CDR3 coding DNA: TGTGCCAGCTCACCGGGACAGGAGAACACCGGGGAGCTGTTTTTT.

This chain connects TRBV5-1 to TRBJ2-3; 11 positions match TRBD2. The CDR3 is made up of 14 amino acids. V lost 2 bases and J lost 6; bases outside the gene matches: 2. Germline CDR1 SGHRS, CDR2 YFSETQ. The CDR3 sequence: CASSFSGGVDTQYF. CDR3 nucleotide sequence: TGCGCCAGCAGCTTTAGCGGGGGGGTGGATACGCAGTATTTT.

The rearrangement joins TRBV4-2 to TRBJ2-1; the D is unclear. Trimming removed 0 bases at V and 9 bases at J, with 12 bases between. CDR1 LGHNA and CDR2 YNFKEQ come from the germline V gene. The CDR3 has 14 amino acids. CDR3 loop: CASSQDGVAGEQFF. DNA of the CDR3: TGTGCCAGCAGCCAAGACGGAGTAGCAGGTGAGCAGTTCTTC.

The chain carries TRBV4-3 and TRBJ1-4; TRBD1 aligns across 7 bases. This CDR3 has 16 residues. Germline V lookup: CDR1 LGHNA, CDR2 YSLEER. Trimming took 3 bases from V and 10 from J; bases not matched to a gene: 14. The CDR3 nucleotides read TGCGCCAGCAGCCACTCCCCCCCGGGACAGACAGTAAAACTGTTTTTT. Translating it yields CASSHSPPGQTVKLFF.

This clone was counted a single time. This chain connects TRBV5-4 to TRBJ2-1, with D tentatively TRBD1 or TRBD2 (5 bases each). The germline V gene encodes CDR1 SGHNT and CDR2 YYREEE (reference sequence). This CDR3 contains 18 residues. The ends were cut back, 5 bases at V and 1 base at J, with 22 bases in the middle. CDR3 sequence (DNA): TGTGCCAGCAGTTCGAGGGACCCACAACGGAGGTCCTACAATGAGCAGTTCTTC. This codes for CASSSRDPQRRSYNEQFF.

This clone was recorded only once. The chain is built from TRBV10-3 and TRBJ1-2; D not resolved. The CDR3 totals 12 residues. The V gene's germline CDR1 is ENHRY and CDR2 SYGVKD. V gave up 2 bases and J gave up 9 bases, with 10 bases separating them. The CDR3 sequence: CAISEGLGSYTF. The CDR3 nucleotides read TGTGCCATCAGTGAGGGGTTGGGTAGCTACACCTTC.

The V gene is TRBV5-4, the J gene TRBJ2-3; 8 bases fit TRBD1. The ends lost 4 bases at V and 2 bases at J; junction bases unmatched: 6. This CDR3 region has 15 residues. Germline CDR1 is SGHNT and CDR2 is YYREEE (reference sequence). This chain's CDR3 is CASSPTGAPTDTQYF. In DNA, the CDR3 is TGTGCCAGCAGCCCGACAGGGGCCCCCACAGATACGCAGTATTTT.

The V call is TRBV25-1, the J call TRBJ2-4; D might be TRBD1 or TRBD2, each matching 7 bases. Germline assignment: CDR1 MGHDK and CDR2 SYGVNS. V gave up 5 bases and J gave up 8 bases, with 19 bases separating them. The CDR3 length is 15 residues. The CDR3 here is CASSPPRGGIDIQYF. The CDR3 nucleotides are TGTGCCAGCAGTCCTCCCAGGGGGGGGATAGACATTCAGTACTTC.

The V and J genes are TRBV19 and TRBJ1-5; D perhaps matches TRBD1 (5 bases). The CDR3 is 17 amino acids. Germline V CDR1 and CDR2: LNHDA, SQIVND (reference sequence). With 1 base removed from V and 4 bases from J, the gap between germline ends came to 17 bases. In DNA, the CDR3 is TGTGCCAGTAGTATAGGCCTCGGGACCCTATTTAATCAGCCCCAGCATTTT. Its translation is CASSIGLGTLFNQPQHF.

This rearrangement joins TRBV7-8 to TRBJ2-2; D unclear. This CDR3 has 14 amino acids. Trimming removed 3 bases from V and 7 bases from J, with 12 bases in between. Germline assignment: CDR1 SGHVS and CDR2 FQNEAQ. The CDR3 loop reads CASSFKVVGGELFF. In DNA, the CDR3 is TGTGCCAGCAGCTTTAAGGTTGTTGGCGGGGAGCTGTTTTTT.

This sequence joins TRBV4-2 and TRBJ1-2; D not resolved. The V gene's germline CDR1 is LGHNA and CDR2 YNFKEQ. The CDR3 runs to 14 residues. Trimming took 1 base from V and 12 from J, leaving 18 bases between them. The CDR3 region is CASSQGRTGYVNTF. The CDR3 coding sequence is TGTGCCAGCAGCCAAGGCCGGACGGGGTATGTAAACACCTTC.

The genes are TRBV19 and TRBJ1-5, with D perhaps matching TRBD1 (6 bases). The CDR3 extends over 17 amino acids. The ends were cut back, 6 bases at V and 0 bases at J, with 18 bases in the middle. Germline CDR1 reads LNHDA; CDR2 reads SQIVND (reference sequence). The CDR3 sequence is CASSLLTGDYSNQPQHF. In DNA, the CDR3 is TGTGCCAGTAGCCTCTTGACAGGAGACTATAGCAATCAGCCCCAGCATTTT.